These T cell receptor beta chains were read from a single sample in a study of blood T cell repertoires in COVID-19. Libraries were prepared by immunoSEQ multiplex PCR; TCRdb keeps only in-frame clonotypes and omits some of them. In the table there are 45,000 to 60,000 clones, less than 90% of which are singletons. Sample: peripheral blood. The receptors come from a woman of 80 years or more with acute or convalescent COVID-19. The CDR3 runs from the conserved cysteine through the conserved F or W. The order of the fields is J gene, clone size, V gene, CDR3 protein. The size of a clone is reported for some rows only, either as once, few or many, or as a class for expanded clones.

TRBJ1-4 NA TRBV5-1 CASSAGGLSNEKLFF
TRBJ2-7 NA TRBV7-9 CASSLKGHSYEQYF
TRBJ1-1 NA TRBV25-1 CASSGTGWTTEAFF
TRBJ1-3 NA TRBV5-5 CASSLEQASGNTIYF
TRBJ1-6 NA TRBV30 CAWTIRQSYNSPLHF
TRBJ1-2 NA TRBV29-1 CSVRGVVGYTF
TRBJ1-4 NA TRBV2 CASSWRATNEKLFF
TRBJ2-7 NA TRBV11-3 CASSSEDRTPYEQYF
TRBJ2-3 NA TRBV6-4 CASSVGGGRTDTQYF
TRBJ1-2 NA TRBV6-1 CASSEGTATYGYTF
TRBJ1-1 NA TRBV9 CASSVEQGETEAFF
TRBJ1-1 NA TRBV5-1 CASWASGGTEAFF
TRBJ2-7 few TRBV3-1/TRBV3-2 CASSQASLTSTYPYEQYF
TRBJ1-1 NA TRBV7-2 CASRLDRGRTEAFF
TRBJ2-7 NA TRBV30 CAWSVRSHGGASYEQYF
TRBJ1-2 NA TRBV15 CATSSQSSGVRGYGYTF
TRBJ2-7 once TRBV11-3 CASSLGQSSYEQYF
TRBJ2-5 NA TRBV19 CASSSSGRETQYF
TRBJ1-2 NA TRBV7-6 CASSYTGKGEDYTF
TRBJ2-2 NA TRBV24-1 CATSVASSNTGELFF
TRBJ2-4 NA TRBV6-6 CASSYVGGEQNIQYF
TRBJ2-1 NA TRBV4-1 CASSQDWGVNEQFF
TRBJ1-1 NA TRBV6-1 CASSEGTVFTEAFF
TRBJ2-6 NA TRBV6-5 CAIGTISGANVLTF
TRBJ2-2 NA TRBV4-1 CASSPVGASGGTGELFF
TRBJ2-2 NA TRBV10-1 CASRKTGTGYTGELFF
TRBJ2-1 NA TRBV5-1 CASSLVADRYNEQFF
TRBJ2-1 few TRBV5-1 CASSLVLAGANEQFF
TRBJ2-3 NA TRBV2 CASSGTGGTDTQYF
TRBJ1-1 NA TRBV6-4 CASSVEGGWSEAFF
TRBJ2-7 NA TRBV3-1/TRBV3-2 CASSQAPGQPYEQYF
TRBJ2-5 NA TRBV24-1 CATSDMTSGGETQYF
TRBJ1-3 NA TRBV18 CASSPAGDGNTIYF
TRBJ1-4 once TRBV2 CASSVDRVAVSEKLFF
TRBJ1-4 NA TRBV5-4 CASSLAGAREKLFF
TRBJ1-2 many TRBV15 CATSPGAGGNGYTF
TRBJ2-7 NA TRBV7-3 CASSVGGTGVEEQYF
TRBJ2-7 NA TRBV11-2 CASSLGRGVYEQYF
TRBJ2-7 NA TRBV7-2 CASSLGSGLAGGLHEQYF
TRBJ1-1 NA TRBV7-3 CASSSQMNTEAFF
TRBJ1-6 NA TRBV2 CASRGDSYNSPLHF
TRBJ1-6 NA TRBV7-9 CASSLRGHYNSPLHF
TRBJ2-1 NA TRBV19 CASNQQGARRNEQFF
TRBJ1-1 NA TRBV10-3 CAAAGTPNTEAFF
TRBJ1-2 once TRBV4-1 CASSQERTGPYGYTF
TRBJ2-7 few TRBV6-1 CASSERTPYEQYF